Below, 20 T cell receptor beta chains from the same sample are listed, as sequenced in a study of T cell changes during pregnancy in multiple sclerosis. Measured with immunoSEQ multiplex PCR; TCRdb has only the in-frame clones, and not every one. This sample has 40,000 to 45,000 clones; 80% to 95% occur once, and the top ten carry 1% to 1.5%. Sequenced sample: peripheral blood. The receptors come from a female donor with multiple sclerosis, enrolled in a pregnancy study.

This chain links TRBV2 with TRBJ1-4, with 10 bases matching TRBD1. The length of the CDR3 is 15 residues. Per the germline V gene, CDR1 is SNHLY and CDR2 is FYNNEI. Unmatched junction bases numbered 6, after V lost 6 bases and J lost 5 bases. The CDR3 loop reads CASSADRGLNEKLFF. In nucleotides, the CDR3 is TGTGCCAGCAGCGCCGACAGGGGGCTGAATGAAAAACTGTTTTTT.

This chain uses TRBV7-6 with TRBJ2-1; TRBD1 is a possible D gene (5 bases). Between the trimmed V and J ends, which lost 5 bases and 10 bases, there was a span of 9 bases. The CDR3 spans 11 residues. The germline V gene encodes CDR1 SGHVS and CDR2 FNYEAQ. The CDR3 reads CASSLGEEQFF. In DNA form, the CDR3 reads TGTGCCAGCAGCCTAGGGGAAGAGCAGTTCTTC.

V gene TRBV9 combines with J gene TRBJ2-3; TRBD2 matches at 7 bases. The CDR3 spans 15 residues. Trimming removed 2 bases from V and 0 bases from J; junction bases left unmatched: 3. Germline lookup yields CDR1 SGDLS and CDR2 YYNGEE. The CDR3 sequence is CASSVSSGSTDTQYF. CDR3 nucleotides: TGTGCCAGCAGCGTTTCTAGCGGAAGCACAGATACGCAGTATTTT.

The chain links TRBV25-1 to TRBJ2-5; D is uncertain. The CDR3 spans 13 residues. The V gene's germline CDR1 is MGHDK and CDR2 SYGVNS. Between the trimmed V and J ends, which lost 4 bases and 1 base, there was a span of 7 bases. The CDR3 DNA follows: TGTGCCAGCAGTGCTCTTGTCCAAGAGACCCAGTACTTC. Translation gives CASSALVQETQYF.

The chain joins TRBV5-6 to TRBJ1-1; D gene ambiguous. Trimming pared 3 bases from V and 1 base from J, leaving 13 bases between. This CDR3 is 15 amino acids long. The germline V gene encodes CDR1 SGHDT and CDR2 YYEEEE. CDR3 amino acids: CASSSQLPRNTEAFF. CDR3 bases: TGTGCCAGCAGCTCCCAGCTACCTAGGAACACTGAAGCTTTCTTT. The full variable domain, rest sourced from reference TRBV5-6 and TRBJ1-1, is DAGVTQSPTHLIKTRGQQVTLRCSPKSGHDTVSWYQQALGQGPQFIFQYYEEEERQRGNFPDRFSGHQFPNYSSELNVNALLLGDSALYLCASSSQLPRNTEAFFGQGTRLTVV.

The DNA of the CDR3 is TGTGCCAGCAGCACCGGGACAGGGGGCTACGAGCAGTACTTC. Translating gives CASSTGTGGYEQYF. The rearrangement links TRBV28 to TRBJ2-7; 11 bases line up with TRBD1. Germline V gives CDR1 MDHEN, CDR2 SYDVKM. The CDR3 is 14 residues long. J was trimmed by 3 bases and V by 6 bases; bases with no gene match: 4.

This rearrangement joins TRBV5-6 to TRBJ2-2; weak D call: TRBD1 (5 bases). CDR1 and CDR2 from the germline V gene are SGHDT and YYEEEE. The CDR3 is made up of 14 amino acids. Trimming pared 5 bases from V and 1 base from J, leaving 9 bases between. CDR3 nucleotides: TGTGCCAGCAGGCGCCAGGGGAACACCGGGGAGCTGTTTTTT. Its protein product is CASRRQGNTGELFF.

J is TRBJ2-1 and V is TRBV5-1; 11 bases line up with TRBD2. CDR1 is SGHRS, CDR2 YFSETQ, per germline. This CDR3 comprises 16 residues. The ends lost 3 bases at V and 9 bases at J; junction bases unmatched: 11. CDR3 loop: CASSWDSGRAAGEQFF. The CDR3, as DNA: TGCGCCAGCAGCTGGGATAGCGGGAGGGCCGCGGGTGAGCAGTTCTTC.

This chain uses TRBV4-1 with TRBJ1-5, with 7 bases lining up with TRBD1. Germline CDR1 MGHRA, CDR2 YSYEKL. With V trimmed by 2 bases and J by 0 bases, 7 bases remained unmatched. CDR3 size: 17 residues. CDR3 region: CASSQTTGDYSNQPQHF. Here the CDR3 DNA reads TGCGCCAGCAGCCAAACCACAGGGGATTATAGCAATCAGCCCCAGCATTTT.

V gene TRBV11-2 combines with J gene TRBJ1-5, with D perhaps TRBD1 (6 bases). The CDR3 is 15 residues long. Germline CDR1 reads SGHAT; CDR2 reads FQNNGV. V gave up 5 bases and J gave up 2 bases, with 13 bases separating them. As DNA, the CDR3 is TGTGCCAGCAGCCCGGCAGGGGAAGGCAATCAGCCCCAGCATTTT. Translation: CASSPAGEGNQPQHF.

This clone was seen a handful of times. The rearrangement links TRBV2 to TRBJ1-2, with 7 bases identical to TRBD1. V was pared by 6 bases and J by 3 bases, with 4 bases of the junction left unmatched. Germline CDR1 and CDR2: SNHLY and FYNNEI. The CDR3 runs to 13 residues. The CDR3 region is CASRDDRDYGYTF. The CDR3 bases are TGTGCCAGCAGGGACGACAGGGACTATGGCTACACCTTC.

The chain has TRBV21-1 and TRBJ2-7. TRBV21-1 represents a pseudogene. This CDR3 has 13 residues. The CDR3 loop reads CASGLPRVPEQYF. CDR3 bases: TGTGCCAGCGGGCTACCCCGGGTGCCCGAGCAGTACTTC.

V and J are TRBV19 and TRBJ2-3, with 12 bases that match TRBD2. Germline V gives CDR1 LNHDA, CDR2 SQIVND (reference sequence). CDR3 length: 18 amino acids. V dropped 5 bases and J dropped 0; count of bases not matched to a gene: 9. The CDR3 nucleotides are TGTGCCAGTAGTCCATGGCTAGCGGGAGGGCCGAGCACAGATACGCAGTATTTT. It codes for CASSPWLAGGPSTDTQYF.

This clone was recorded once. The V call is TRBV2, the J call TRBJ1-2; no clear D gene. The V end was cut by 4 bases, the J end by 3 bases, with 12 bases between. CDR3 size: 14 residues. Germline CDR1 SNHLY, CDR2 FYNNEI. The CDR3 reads CASSGRVQHYGYTF. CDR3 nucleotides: TGTGCCAGCAGTGGGAGGGTCCAGCACTATGGCTACACCTTC.

The CDR3 here is CASSAQGGIGYF. DNA for the CDR3: TGTGCCAGCAGTGCCCAGGGTGGGATAGGGTACTTC. The chain joins TRBV6-1 to TRBJ2-4, with TRBD1 as a possible D gene (5 bases). CDR3 length equals 12 residues. V lost 4 bases to trimming and J lost 15 bases, with 16 bases between them. Germline loops: CDR1 MNHNS, CDR2 SASEGT.

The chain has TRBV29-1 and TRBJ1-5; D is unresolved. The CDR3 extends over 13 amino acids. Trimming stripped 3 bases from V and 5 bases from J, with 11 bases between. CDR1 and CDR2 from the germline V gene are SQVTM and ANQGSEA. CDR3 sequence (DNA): TGCAGCGTTGAGGTCGGGGTGCATCAGCCCCAGCATTTT. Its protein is CSVEVGVHQPQHF.

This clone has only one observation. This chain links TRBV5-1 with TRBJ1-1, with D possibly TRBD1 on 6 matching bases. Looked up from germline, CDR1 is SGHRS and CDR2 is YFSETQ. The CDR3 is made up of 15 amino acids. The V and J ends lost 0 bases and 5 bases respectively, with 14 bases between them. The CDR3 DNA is TGCGCCAGCAGCTTGGCCCCAGGGGCAGAAACTGAAGCTTTCTTT. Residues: CASSLAPGAETEAFF.

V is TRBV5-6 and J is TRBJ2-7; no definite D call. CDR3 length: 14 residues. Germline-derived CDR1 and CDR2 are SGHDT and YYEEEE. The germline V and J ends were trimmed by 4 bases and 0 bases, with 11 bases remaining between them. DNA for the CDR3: TGTGCCAGCAGCCTGGGATCCAGCTCCTACGAGCAGTACTTC. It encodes CASSLGSSSYEQYF.

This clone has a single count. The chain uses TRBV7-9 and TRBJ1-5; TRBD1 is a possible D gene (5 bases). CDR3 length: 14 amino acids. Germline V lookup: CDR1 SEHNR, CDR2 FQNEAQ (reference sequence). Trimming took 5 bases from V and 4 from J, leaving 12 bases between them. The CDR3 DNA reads TGTGCCAGCAGCCGGGACGGGAAGAATCAGCCCCAGCATTTT. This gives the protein CASSRDGKNQPQHF.

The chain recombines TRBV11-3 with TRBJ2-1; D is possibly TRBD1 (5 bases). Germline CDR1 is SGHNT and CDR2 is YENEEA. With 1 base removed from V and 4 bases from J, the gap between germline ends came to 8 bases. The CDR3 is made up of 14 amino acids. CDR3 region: CASSLVSGYNEQFF. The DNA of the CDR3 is TGTGCCAGCAGCTTAGTGTCAGGGTACAATGAGCAGTTCTTC.